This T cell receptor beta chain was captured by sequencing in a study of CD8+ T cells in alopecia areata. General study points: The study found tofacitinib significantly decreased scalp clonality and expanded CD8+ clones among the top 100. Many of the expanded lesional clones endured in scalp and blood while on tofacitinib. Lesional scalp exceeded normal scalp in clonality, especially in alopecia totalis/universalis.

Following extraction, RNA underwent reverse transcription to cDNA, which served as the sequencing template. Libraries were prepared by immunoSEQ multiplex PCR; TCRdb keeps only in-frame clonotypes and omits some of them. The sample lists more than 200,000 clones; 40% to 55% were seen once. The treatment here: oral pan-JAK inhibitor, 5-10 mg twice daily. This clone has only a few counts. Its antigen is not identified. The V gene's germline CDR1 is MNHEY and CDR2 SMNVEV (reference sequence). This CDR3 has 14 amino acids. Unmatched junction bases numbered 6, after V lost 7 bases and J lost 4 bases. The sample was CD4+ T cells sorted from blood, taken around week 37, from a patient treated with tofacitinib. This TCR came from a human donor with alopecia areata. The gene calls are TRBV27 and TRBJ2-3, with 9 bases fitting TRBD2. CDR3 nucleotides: TGTGCCAGCAAATTAGCGGGAGCTTCAGATACGCAGTATTTT. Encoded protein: CASKLAGASDTQYF.